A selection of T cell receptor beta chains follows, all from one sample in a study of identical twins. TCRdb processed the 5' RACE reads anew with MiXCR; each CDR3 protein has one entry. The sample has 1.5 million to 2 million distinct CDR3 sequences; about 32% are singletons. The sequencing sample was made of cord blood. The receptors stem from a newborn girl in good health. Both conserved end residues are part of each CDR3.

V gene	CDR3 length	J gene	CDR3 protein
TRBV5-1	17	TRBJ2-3	CASSLDPGRGGADTQYF
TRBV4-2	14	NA	CASRRDSTEGTQYF
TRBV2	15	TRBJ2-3	CASSDTESSTDTQYF
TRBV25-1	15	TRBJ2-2	CASSGYGRDTGELFF
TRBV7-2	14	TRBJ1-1	CASSLVRPSPEAFF
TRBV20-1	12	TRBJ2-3	CSAINSTDTQYF
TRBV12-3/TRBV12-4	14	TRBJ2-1	CASSRREKGHEQFF
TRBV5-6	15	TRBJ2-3	CASSSETSFPGTQYF
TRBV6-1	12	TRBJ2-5	CASTSSGIGMYF
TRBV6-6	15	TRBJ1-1	CASSYSAAGRTEAFF
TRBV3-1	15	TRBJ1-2	CASSQGPLSGYGYTF
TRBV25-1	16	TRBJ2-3	CASSEWSGGITDTQYF
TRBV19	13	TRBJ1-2	CASKGGRDYGYTF
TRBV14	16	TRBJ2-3	CASSQGTSPGTDTQYF
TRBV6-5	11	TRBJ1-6	CTSGQISPPHF
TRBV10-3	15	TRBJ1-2	CAISGVGRLDYGYTF
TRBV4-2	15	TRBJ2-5	CASSQELAGEETQYF
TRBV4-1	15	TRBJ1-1	CASSSTPLLNTEAFF
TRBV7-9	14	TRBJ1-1	CASSLYTRNTEAFF
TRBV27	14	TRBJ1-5	CASGPSYSNQPQHF
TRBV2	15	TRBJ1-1	CASGVEIGPGTEAFF
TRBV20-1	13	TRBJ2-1	CSGTSGTYNEQFF
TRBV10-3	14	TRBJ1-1	CAIKSGTMNTEAFF
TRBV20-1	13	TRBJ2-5	CSARNSGRETQYF
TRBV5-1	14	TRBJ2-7	CASSLEARGYEQYF
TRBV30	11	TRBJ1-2	CAWNGGYGYTF
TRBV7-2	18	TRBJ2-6	CASSLARGLASGANVLTF
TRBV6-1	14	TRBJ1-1	CASSEAGTFTEAFF
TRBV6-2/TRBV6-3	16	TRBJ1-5	CASSSPYRDSNQPQHF
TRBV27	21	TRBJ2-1	CASSGIPGLAGSLSSYNEQFF
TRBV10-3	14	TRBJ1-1	CAISGQARNTEAFF
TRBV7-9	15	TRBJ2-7	CASSLEAGLAHEQYF
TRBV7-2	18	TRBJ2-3	CASSLRLAGDSSTDTQYF
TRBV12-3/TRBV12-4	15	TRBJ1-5	CASSLRGTGNQPQHF
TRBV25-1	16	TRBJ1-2	CASSEFGTGGDYGYTF
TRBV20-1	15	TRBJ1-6	CSASHDRARHSPLHF
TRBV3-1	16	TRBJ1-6	CASSQEGDLYNSPLHF
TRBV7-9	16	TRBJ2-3	CASSLVFSHSTDTQYF
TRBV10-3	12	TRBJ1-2	CAISEGGHGYTF
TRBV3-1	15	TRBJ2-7	CASSQGSGGTYEQYF
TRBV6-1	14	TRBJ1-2	CASNRRGSDYGYTF
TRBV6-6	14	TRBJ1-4	CASRDQGRGEKLFF
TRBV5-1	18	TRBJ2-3	CASSLGLAGALYTDTQYF
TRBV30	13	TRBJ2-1	CAWGQGFYNEQFF
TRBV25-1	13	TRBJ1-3	CASSTGGGNTIYF
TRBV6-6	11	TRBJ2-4	CASSGGNIQYF
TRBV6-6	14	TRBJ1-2	CASSSRRSNYGYTF
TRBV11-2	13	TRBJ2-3	CASSFLRGYTQYF
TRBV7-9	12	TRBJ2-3	CASSPGHNTQYF
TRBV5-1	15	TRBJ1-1	CASSATWTGNTEAFF
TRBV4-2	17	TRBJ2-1	CASSQDLTSGRGNEQFF
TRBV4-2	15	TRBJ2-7	CASSASGRAHYEQYF
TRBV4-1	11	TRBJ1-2	CASSHIGSYTF